This T cell receptor beta chain was found in a study of control samples from healthy donors and cancer patients. The data were produced by immunoSEQ multiplex PCR, yet TCRdb's version contains in-frame clones alone and is incomplete. The sample shows about 140,000 clones, about 90% of them seen only once. Trimming left V 2 bases short and J 9 bases short, with 12 bases between. CDR3 size: 13 residues. The germline CDR1 and CDR2 sequences are SGDLS and YYNGEE. This receptor was obtained from a man aged 18 to 29 in good health. Sequencing used blood. The chain joins TRBV9 to TRBJ2-1, with D hard to call. CDR3 in amino acids: CASSVASSGEQFF. The CDR3 DNA follows: TGTGCCAGCAGCGTTGCTAGTAGTGGTGAGCAGTTCTTC.